The T cell receptor (beta chain) under discussion was sequenced for a study of cytomegalovirus exposure and HLA in healthy donors. There are a few counts of this clone. Its antigen remains unknown. PCR involved 60 Vbeta and 13 Jbeta primers. The data were produced by immunoSEQ multiplex PCR, yet TCRdb's version contains in-frame clones alone and is incomplete. Here the sample spans about 160,000 clones, approximately 70% being singletons. Study-level results: Links to common viral pathogens appeared, in a later analysis, for several of the most significant clusters.

Germline trimming cut 4 bases from V and 2 bases from J; bases unmatched to any gene: 2. Per the germline V gene, CDR1 is MGHDK and CDR2 is SYGVNS. The CDR3 is made up of 14 amino acids. The receptor was isolated from a man aged 35-49 years in good health and CMV-seropositive. The rearrangement links TRBV25-1 to TRBJ2-7; TRBD1 matches at 10 bases. The sequencing input was PBMCs. The DNA of the CDR3 is TGTGCCAGCAGTGCCGGGACAGGGGCCTACGAGCAGTACTTC. Encoded protein: CASSAGTGAYEQYF.